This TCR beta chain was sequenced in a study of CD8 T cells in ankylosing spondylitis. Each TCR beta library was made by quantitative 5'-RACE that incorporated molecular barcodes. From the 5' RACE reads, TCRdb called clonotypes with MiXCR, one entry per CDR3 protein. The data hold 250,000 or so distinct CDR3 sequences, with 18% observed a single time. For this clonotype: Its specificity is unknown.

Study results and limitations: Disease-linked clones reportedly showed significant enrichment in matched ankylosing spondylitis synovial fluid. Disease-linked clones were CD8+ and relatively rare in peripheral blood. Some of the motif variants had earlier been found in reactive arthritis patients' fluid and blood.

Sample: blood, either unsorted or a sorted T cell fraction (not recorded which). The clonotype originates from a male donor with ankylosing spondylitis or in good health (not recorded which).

For the CDR3, the DNA is TGCGCCAGCAGCCCCCCGGGGTTATCCTACGAGCAGTACTTC. This gives the protein CASSPPGLSYEQYF. V is TRBV4-1 and J is TRBJ2-7; D possibly corresponds to TRBD2 (5 bases). The CDR3 is made up of 14 amino acids. V was cut by 4 bases and J by 1 base, with 11 bases left in between. Germline assignment: CDR1 MGHRA and CDR2 YSYEKL.